Presented here are 16 T cell receptor beta chains from one specimen sequenced in a study of T cell repertoires in cytomegalovirus infection. What these receptors recognize is not known. TCRdb re-derived calls from the reads in MiXCR, one entry per CDR3 protein. Among hundreds of thousands of distinct CDR3 sequences listed, around 32% were seen once. The sequenced sample was cultured CD8+ T cells from PBMCs, obtained from culture after CMV antigen stimulation. The receptor set was obtained from a human donor in good health (CMV status not recorded). Some clones in this sample may be carry-over from other donors' samples.

This clonotype was seen only a few times. This chain uses TRBV24-1 with TRBJ2-3, with D unclear. Trimming removed 0 bases at V and 5 bases at J, with 8 bases between. Germline CDR1 reads KGHDR; CDR2 reads SFDVKD. The CDR3 runs 14 residues. CDR3 protein: CATSDLSARDTQYF. The DNA for the CDR3 is TGTGCCACCAGTGATTTGTCAGCCCGAGATACGCAGTATTTT.

On this clonotype itself: A much more abundant neighbour one base away suggests this may be a read error. The chain recombines TRBV7-6 with TRBJ2-2; 7 bases fit TRBD2. The length of the CDR3 is 18 residues. Per the germline V gene, CDR1 is SGHVS and CDR2 is FNYEAQ. Unmatched junction bases numbered 9, after V lost 0 bases and J lost 2 bases. The CDR3 nucleotides read TGTGCCAGCAGCTTAGCGCCCCTACGGGGGGTTAACACCGGGGAGCTGTTTTTT. It encodes CASSLAPLRGVNTGELFF.

This clonotype was seen a handful of times. The rearrangement links TRBV4-1 to TRBJ2-7; 8 nucleotides line up with TRBD1. Germline V CDR1 and CDR2: MGHRA, YSYEKL. The junction had 6 bases not matched to a gene; V was cut back by 5 bases and J by 3 bases. The CDR3 totals 14 residues. The CDR3 is CASSARQGYYEQYV. CDR3 DNA: TGCGCCAGCAGCGCACGACAGGGGTACTACGAGCAGTACGTC.

With regard to this clonotype: A single base separates this from a much larger clone, so it may be a read error. The rearrangement links TRBV7-2 to TRBJ1-3; D possibly corresponds to TRBD1 (5 bases). V lost 7 bases to trimming and J lost 8 bases, with 21 bases between them. Looked up from germline, CDR1 is SGHTA and CDR2 is FQGNSA. The CDR3 runs 15 residues. The CDR3 coding sequence is TGTGCCAGCAACATAAGGGGAATAGGGATAGACACCATATATTTT. This sequence encodes CASNIRGIGIDTIYF. Full variable domain (missing parts from reference TRBV7-2 and TRBJ1-3): GAGVSQSPSNKVTEKGKDVELRCDPISGHTALYWYRQSLGQGLEFLIYFQGNSAPDKSGLPSDRFSAERTGGSVSTLTIQRTQQEDSAVYLCASNIRGIGIDTIYFGEGSWLTVV.

The chain links TRBV4-3 to TRBJ2-1, with D unclear. Germline V gene lookup returns CDR1 LGHNA and CDR2 YSLEER. V lost 1 base and J lost 3, with 4 bases in between. The CDR3 covers 13 residues. The CDR3 coding sequence is TGCGCCAGCAGCCAAGTAGACTACAATGAGCAGTTCTTC. It encodes CASSQVDYNEQFF.

On this clonotype itself: This may come from a read error, since a much larger clone is one base off. CDR3 loop: CASSPPGRNEKLFF. The CDR3 DNA sequence: TGTGCCAGCAGCCCCCCGGGACGGAATGAAAAACTGTTTTTT. V gene TRBV7-3 combines with J gene TRBJ1-4; D may be TRBD1 (5 bases). The V end was cut by 5 bases, the J end by 5 bases, with 12 bases between. This CDR3 spans 14 amino acids. In germline, CDR1 is SGHTA, CDR2 FQGTGA.

This clonotype was seen only a few times. The chain recombines TRBV7-9 with TRBJ2-3; the match to TRBD1 covers 8 bases. Germline values: CDR1 SEHNR, CDR2 FQNEAQ (reference sequence). V lost 2 bases and J lost 4; bases outside the gene matches: 5. The CDR3 is made up of 15 amino acids. This CDR3 reads CASSLPDRGSDTQYF. The CDR3 bases are TGTGCCAGCAGCTTACCCGACAGGGGATCAGATACGCAGTATTTT. The full variable domain, completed using reference TRBV7-9 and TRBJ2-3, is DTGVSQNPRHKITKRGQNVTFRCDPISEHNRLYWYRQTLGQGPEFLTYFQNEAQLEKSRLLSDRFSAERPKGSFSTLEIQRTEQGDSAMYLCASSLPDRGSDTQYFGPGTRLTVL.

This clonotype was seen repeatedly, ten times or more. The chain combines TRBV7-6 with TRBJ2-5, with a possible D match to TRBD2 (6 bases). With 0 bases removed from V and 1 base from J, the gap between germline ends came to 15 bases. The CDR3 contains 17 residues. Germline lookup yields CDR1 SGHVS and CDR2 FNYEAQ. The CDR3 nucleotides are TGTGCCAGCAGCTTAGCGAGGAGGGGAAGATTCCAAGAGACCCAGTACTTC. Translation gives CASSLARRGRFQETQYF.

The rearrangement links TRBV7-9 to TRBJ1-2; TRBD1 matches 9 bases. CDR1 is SEHNR and CDR2 is FQNEAQ in the germline V gene (reference sequence). The trim removed 8 bases at V and 10 bases at J, leaving 11 bases unmatched. The CDR3 length is 13 residues. The CDR3 spells CASDGGDRVLYTF. CDR3 bases: TGTGCCAGCGACGGGGGGGACAGGGTCCTCTACACCTTC.

The J gene is TRBJ2-5, the V gene TRBV10-1, with a weak D call TRBD2 (5 bases). Germline CDR1 WNHNN, CDR2 SYGVQD (reference sequence). The germline V and J ends were trimmed by 2 bases and 4 bases, with 11 bases remaining between them. The CDR3 has 14 amino acids. CDR3 protein: CASSEDPGGETQYF. DNA for the CDR3: TGCGCCAGCAGTGAGGACCCCGGAGGAGAGACCCAGTACTTC.

The chain has TRBV12-3 or TRBV12-4 and TRBJ2-5; 12 bases are a match to TRBD2. V lost 5 bases and J lost 0; bases outside the gene matches: 10. This CDR3 has 18 residues. CDR3 DNA: TGTGCCAGCAGTCCTAGCGGGGGGGCTGGTGGGGACCAAGAGACCCAGTACTTC. This translates into CASSPSGGAGGDQETQYF.

This clonotype turned up a few times. V is TRBV7-6 and J is TRBJ2-7; D not certain. Deletions cut 3 bases from V and 5 bases from J, with 11 bases between. Germline V gives CDR1 SGHVS, CDR2 FNYEAQ. The CDR3 totals 13 residues. The CDR3 nucleotides are TGTGCCAGCAGCTTGGGCGCCGAGGACGAGCAGTACTTC. Its protein product is CASSLGAEDEQYF.

This clonotype was recorded a few times. The chain uses TRBV7-9 and TRBJ2-1, with a weak D call TRBD2 (6 bases). V lost 6 bases and J 5 bases, leaving 17 bases between the germline ends. The CDR3 runs 15 residues. CDR1 and CDR2 from the germline V gene are SEHNR and FQNEAQ (reference sequence). The CDR3 DNA reads TGTGCCAGCAGTCTCCGCCAGGGAGGAAACAATGAGCAGTTCTTC. Its protein is CASSLRQGGNNEQFF.

This sequence joins TRBV4-1 and TRBJ2-7, with D tentatively TRBD2 (6 bases). This CDR3 contains 14 residues. The germline V and J ends were trimmed by 4 bases and 5 bases, with 15 bases remaining between them. The germline CDR1 and CDR2 sequences are MGHRA and YSYEKL. The CDR3 is CASSPVGGSNEQYF. Here the CDR3 DNA reads TGCGCCAGCAGCCCCGTCGGGGGAAGCAACGAGCAGTACTTC.

CDR3 bases: TGTGCCAGCAGCCCCCTGCATAGTAATTCACCCCTCCACTTT. Its protein product is CASSPLHSNSPLHF. The rearrangement uses TRBV27 and TRBJ1-6; D call uncertain. The CDR3 has 14 residues. V gave up 6 bases and J gave up 6 bases, with 12 bases separating them. Germline V gene lookup returns CDR1 MNHEY and CDR2 SMNVEV (reference sequence).

The V and J genes are TRBV2 and TRBJ1-5; D is unresolved. V dropped 3 bases and J dropped 4 bases, with 10 bases sitting between them. The CDR3 is 14 residues long. Looked up from germline, CDR1 is SNHLY and CDR2 is FYNNEI. The CDR3, as DNA: TGTGCCAGCAGTGAGGTTCCTGGAAATCAGCCCCAGCATTTT. Residues: CASSEVPGNQPQHF.